This is a list of T cell receptor beta chains from one sample in a study of PD-1 blockade in classical Hodgkin lymphoma. TCRdb's copy holds only in-frame clones and misses some; the assay was immunoSEQ multiplex PCR. The sample records 23,000 or so clones, roughly 80% being singletons. This specimen consisted of peripheral blood mononuclear cells (PBMCs), obtained before the second cycle of nivolumab. Source of these receptors: a human donor with classical Hodgkin lymphoma. Each CDR3 is given with its conserved first and last residue. The D gene is left open where the match is weak. The size field is filled for only some rows; it gives once, few, many or a size class.

>.|TRBV7-8|.|TRBJ2-5
TGTGCCAGCAGCTTATTAGGGGGAAAGAGGACCCAGTACTTC
CASSLLGGKRTQYF
>.|TRBV7-2|.|TRBJ2-2
TGTGCCAGCAGCATAACCGGGGAGCTGTTTTTT
CASSITGELFF
>.|TRBV28|TRBD1|TRBJ1-2
TGTGCCAGCATCCGGGACAGATTTAACTATGGCTACACCTTC
CASIRDRFNYGYTF
>.|TRBV28|TRBD1|TRBJ2-2
TGTGCCAGCTGGGGCCGGACAGGGGAGTCCGGGGAGCTGTTTTTT
CASWGRTGESGELFF
>.|TRBV11-1|.|TRBJ1-6
TGTGCCAGCAGCTTATTGCTACATAATTCACCCCTCCACTTT
CASSLLLHNSPLHF
>.|TRBV7-8|TRBD1|TRBJ1-2
TGTGCCAGCAGCATGAGGACAGGGCTCGTGGGGACCTTC
CASSMRTGLVGTF
>once|TRBV5-1|.|TRBJ2-2
TGCGCCAGCAGCCCCGGTTCTCTCTTGGGGACCGGGGAGCTGTTTTTT
CASSPGSLLGTGELFF
>few|TRBV7-6|.|TRBJ2-7
TGTGCCAGCAGCTTAGTTTTCGGCGAGCAGTACTTC
CASSLVFGEQYF
>.|TRBV19|.|TRBJ1-5
TGTGCCAGCCGGGGGGTCGGGAGCAATCAGCCCCAGCATTTT
CASRGVGSNQPQHF
>.|TRBV4-2|TRBD1|TRBJ2-3
TGTGCCAGCAGCCACGGGACAGGGGGTACAGATACGCAGTATTTT
CASSHGTGGTDTQYF
>few|TRBV27|.|TRBJ1-2
TGTGCCAGCAGTTTTTCCCGGAACTATGGCTACACCTTC
CASSFSRNYGYTF
>.|TRBV19|.|TRBJ1-1
TGTGCCAGTAGTACCTTGGGGGGCCCGCTCCTGGTTGAAGCTTTCTTT
CASSTLGGPLLVEAFF
>.|TRBV5-1|.|TRBJ2-1
TGCGCCAGCAGCCCGGCCGACTACAATGAGCAGTTCTTC
CASSPADYNEQFF
>.|TRBV7-8|.|TRBJ2-1
TGTGCCAGCGGACGGGGCTACAATGAGCAGTTCTTC
CASGRGYNEQFF
>.|TRBV28|.|TRBJ2-7
TGTGCCAGCAGTTTATTCCGGGTCTCCTACGAGCAGTACTTC
CASSLFRVSYEQYF
>.|TRBV6-6|TRBD2|TRBJ2-5
TGTGCCAGCAGTCAATGGACTAGCGGGGGTCGAGAGACCCAGTACTTC
CASSQWTSGGRETQYF
>.|TRBV30|.|TRBJ1-1
TGTGCCTGGAATGCAATGGACACTTTGAACACTGAAGCTTTCTTT
CAWNAMDTLNTEAFF
>.|TRBV19|.|TRBJ1-2
TGTGCCAGTAGTATAGGACAGCCTTACTATGGCTACACCTTC
CASSIGQPYYGYTF
>.|TRBV6-5|.|TRBJ1-2
TGTGCCAGCAAAGTGGCCAGGGTCACACTAAAGGGCTACACCTTC
CASKVARVTLKGYTF
>.|TRBV6-1|.|TRBJ1-3
TGTGCCAGCAGTGAAAAGGGGCATGGATACACCATATATTTT
CASSEKGHGYTIYF
>.|TRBV6-1|TRBD1|TRBJ2-7
TGTGCCAGCAAGAGACAGGGTCAAGAGTCGTCCGAGCAGTACTTC
CASKRQGQESSEQYF
>few|TRBV4-2|.|TRBJ1-1
TGTGCCAGCAGCCAAGGTTCCACGGGTGAAGCTTTCTTT
CASSQGSTGEAFF
>.|TRBV5-8|TRBD1|TRBJ2-3
TGTGCCAGCAGCTCTTATAGACAGGGGGCTACAGATACGCAGTATTTT
CASSSYRQGATDTQYF
>.|TRBV5-1|.|TRBJ1-3
TGCGCCAGCAGCTTGAATACAGGGACCTCTGGAAACACCATATATTTT
CASSLNTGTSGNTIYF
>few|TRBV28|.|TRBJ1-5
TGTGCCAGCAGTTTATGGGGGCTAGGTGGCAATCAGCCCCAGCATTTT
CASSLWGLGGNQPQHF